This TCR beta chain was recovered during a study of blood T cell repertoires in COVID-19 (dated by TCRdb to 2019 to 2021). With respect to the entire study: Collaborator samples came from the United States, Italy and Spain and covered acute and convalescent phases of COVID-19. Subjects who had been exposed to COVID-19, were actively infected with it, or had recovered from it provided the deeply sampled blood TCRbeta repertoires that made up the dataset. Nearly every sample came with metadata listing a de-identified subject ID, COVID-19 status, age in years and sex. The material from the prospective study consisted of cDNA or gDNA derived from T cells, B-cell-depleted T cells, or PBMCs. The samples were drawn from two sources: the first 160 participants of the ongoing ImmuneRACE study, and some 1,300 subjects contributed by 6 global collaborators. The repertoires were made available in a free public database intended to serve as a resource for research on the immune response to SARS-CoV-2. Where available, HLA class I and class II types were taken from metadata supplied by the sample provider and were not determined by assay-based typing.

General study outcomes and caveats: The quantity of clinical and demographic metadata differed by source and by participant and was supplied without curation.

Participants in the prospective study were aged about 18 to 89 years, lived in under 30 United States geographic areas, and enrolled through a virtual design. Cohort assignment in the prospective study relied on participant-reported clinical history from a screening survey and a study questionnaire. ImmuneRACE Cohort 3 recovered participants were defined by two consecutive negative NP/OP PCR tests, healthcare professional clearance, or symptom resolution. In the prospective study, mobile phlebotomists collected whole blood, serum and a nasopharyngeal or oropharyngeal swab from each participant. Additional blood draws and questionnaires over an approximately 2-month period could optionally be provided by prospective study participants. Prospective study blood samples were shipped either frozen or at room temperature before DNA extraction. V is pared back by 0 bases and J by 0 bases, with 7 bases lying between the germline termini. The germline V gene yields SGHRS for CDR1 and YFSETQ for CDR2. Spanning cysteine to phenylalanine, the CDR3 consists of 15 amino acids. Only the CDR3 DNA is retained, 45 bases long and in frame from the first base.

TCRbeta CDR3 regions were amplified from genomic DNA using the immunoSEQ Assay, a bias-controlled multiplex PCR. The source study handled its data this way. The number of nucleated cells in each sample was estimated by amplification of reference gene primers within the assay. To quantify the absolute abundance of each unique TCRbeta CDR3 rearrangement, sequence reads were collapsed and filtered. Productive Simpson clonality was computed per sample as the square root of Simpson's diversity index over productive rearrangements. TCRdb re-hosts the immuneACCESS table, in-frame sequences only. Its copies lack some clones; in the studies checked, an unresolved V gene accounts for under half of them, and the cause for the rest is not known. V and J calls and clone size are as listed in that table; D and trimming were resolved from the DNA. The sample includes under 350,000 clones, with roughly 90% observed a single time. About 1.7% of the sample lies in the top ten.

A note on this clone: This clone's antigen is unknown. Base qualities are missing; no much larger clone stands one base away.

The sequence derives from a woman in her 40s who had recovered from COVID-19. The chain employs TRBV5-1 and TRBJ2-1, with the identity of the D gene unclear. The sample comprised PBMCs or T cells enriched from blood (not recorded which). The DNA is as follows: TGCGCCAGCAGCTTGGCACCGAGCTCCTACAATGAGCAGTTCTTC. This encodes CASSLAPSSYNEQFF.